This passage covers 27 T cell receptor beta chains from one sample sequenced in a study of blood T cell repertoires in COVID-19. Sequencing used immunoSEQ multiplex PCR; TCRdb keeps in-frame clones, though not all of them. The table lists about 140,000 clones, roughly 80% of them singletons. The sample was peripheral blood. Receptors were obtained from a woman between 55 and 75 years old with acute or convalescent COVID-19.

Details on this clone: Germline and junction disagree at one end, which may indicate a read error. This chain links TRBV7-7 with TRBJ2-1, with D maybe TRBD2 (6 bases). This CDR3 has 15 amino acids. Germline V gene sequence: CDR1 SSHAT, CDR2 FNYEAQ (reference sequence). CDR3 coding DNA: TGTGCTAGCAGCTTAGGAGGGCCTCTTAGCAATGAGCAGTTCTTC. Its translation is CASSLGGPLSNEQFF.

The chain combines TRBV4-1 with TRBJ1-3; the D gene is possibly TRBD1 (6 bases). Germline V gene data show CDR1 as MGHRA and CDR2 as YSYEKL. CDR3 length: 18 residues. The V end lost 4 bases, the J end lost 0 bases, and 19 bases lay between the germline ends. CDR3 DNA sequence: TGCGCCAGCAGCCTAAGTCCCGGGACATTCAGCTCTGGAAACACCATATATTTT. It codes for CASSLSPGTFSSGNTIYF.

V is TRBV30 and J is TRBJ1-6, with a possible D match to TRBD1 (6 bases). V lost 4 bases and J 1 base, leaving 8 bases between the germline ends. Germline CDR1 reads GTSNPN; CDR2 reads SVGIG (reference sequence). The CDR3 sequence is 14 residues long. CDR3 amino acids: CAWNRESYNSPLHF. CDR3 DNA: TGTGCCTGGAACAGGGAGTCCTATAATTCACCCCTCCACTTT.

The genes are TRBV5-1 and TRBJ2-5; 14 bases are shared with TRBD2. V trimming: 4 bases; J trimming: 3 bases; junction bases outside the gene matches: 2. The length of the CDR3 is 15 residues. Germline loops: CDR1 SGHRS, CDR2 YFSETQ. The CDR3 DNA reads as TGCGCCAGCAGCCCGGGACTAGCGGGAGAAGAGACCCAGTACTTC. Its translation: CASSPGLAGEETQYF.

The CDR3 loop is CASSPIARAATGNTIYF. CDR3 in DNA: TGTGCCAGCTCACCAATCGCCAGGGCTGCAACTGGAAACACCATATATTTT. J is TRBJ1-3 and V is TRBV18; a possible D gene is TRBD1 (5 bases). Trimming removed 2 bases from V and 2 bases from J, with 16 bases in between. Germline V gives CDR1 KGHSH, CDR2 LQKENI. The CDR3 extends over 17 amino acids.

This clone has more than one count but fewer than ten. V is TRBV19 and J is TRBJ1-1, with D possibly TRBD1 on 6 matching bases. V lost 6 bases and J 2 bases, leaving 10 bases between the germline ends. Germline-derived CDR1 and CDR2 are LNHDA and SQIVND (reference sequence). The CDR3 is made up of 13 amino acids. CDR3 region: CASRVQGNTEAFF. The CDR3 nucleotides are TGTGCCAGTAGGGTACAGGGCAACACTGAAGCTTTCTTT.

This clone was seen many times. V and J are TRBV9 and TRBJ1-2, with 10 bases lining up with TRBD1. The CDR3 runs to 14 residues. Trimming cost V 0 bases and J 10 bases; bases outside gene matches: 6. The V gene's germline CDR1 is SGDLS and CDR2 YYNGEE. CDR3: CASSVVGQGGDYTF. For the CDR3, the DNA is TGTGCCAGCAGCGTAGTAGGACAGGGGGGCGACTACACCTTC.

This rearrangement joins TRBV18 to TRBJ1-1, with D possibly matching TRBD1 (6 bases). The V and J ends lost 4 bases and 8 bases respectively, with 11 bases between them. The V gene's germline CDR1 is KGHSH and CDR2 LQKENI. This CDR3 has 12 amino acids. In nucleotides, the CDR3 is TGTGCCAGCTCACTAAAGGACAGAGAAGCTTTCTTT. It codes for CASSLKDREAFF.

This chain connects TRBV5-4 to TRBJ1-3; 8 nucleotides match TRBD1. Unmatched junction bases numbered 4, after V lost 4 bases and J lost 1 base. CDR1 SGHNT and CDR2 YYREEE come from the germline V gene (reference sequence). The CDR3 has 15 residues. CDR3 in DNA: TGTGCCAGCAGCAGGGACAGGAGTTCTGGAAACACCATATATTTT. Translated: CASSRDRSSGNTIYF.

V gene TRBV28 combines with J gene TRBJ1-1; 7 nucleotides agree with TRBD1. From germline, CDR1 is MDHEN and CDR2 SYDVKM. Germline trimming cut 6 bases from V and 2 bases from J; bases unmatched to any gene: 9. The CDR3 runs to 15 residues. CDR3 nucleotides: TGTGCCAGCAGATCTTCACAGGGGATAAACACTGAAGCTTTCTTT. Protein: CASRSSQGINTEAFF. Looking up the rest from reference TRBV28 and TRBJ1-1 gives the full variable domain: DVKVTQSSRYLVKRTGEKVFLECVQDMDHENMFWYRQDPGLGLRLIYFSYDVKMKEKGDIPEGYSVSREKKERFSLILESASTNQTSMYLCASRSSQGINTEAFFGQGTRLTVV.

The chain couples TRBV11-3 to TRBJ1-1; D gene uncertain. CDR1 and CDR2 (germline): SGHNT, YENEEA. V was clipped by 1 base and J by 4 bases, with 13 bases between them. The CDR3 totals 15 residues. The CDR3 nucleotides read TGTGCCAGCAGCTTAGCTGGGCAGGCGGGCACTGAAGCTTTCTTT. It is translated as CASSLAGQAGTEAFF.

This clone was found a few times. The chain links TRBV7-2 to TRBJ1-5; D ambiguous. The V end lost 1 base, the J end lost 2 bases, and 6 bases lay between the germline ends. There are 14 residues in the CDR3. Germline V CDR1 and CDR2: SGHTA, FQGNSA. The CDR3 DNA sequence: TGTGCCAGCAGCTTAGGGGAGGGCAATCAGCCCCAGCATTTT. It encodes CASSLGEGNQPQHF.

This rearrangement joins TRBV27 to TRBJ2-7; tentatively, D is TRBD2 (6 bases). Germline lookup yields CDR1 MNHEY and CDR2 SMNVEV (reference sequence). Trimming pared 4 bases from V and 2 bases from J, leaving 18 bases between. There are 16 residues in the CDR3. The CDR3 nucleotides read TGTGCCAGCAGTTGGACGCTAGCGACCCACGCCTACGAGCAGTACTTC. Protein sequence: CASSWTLATHAYEQYF.

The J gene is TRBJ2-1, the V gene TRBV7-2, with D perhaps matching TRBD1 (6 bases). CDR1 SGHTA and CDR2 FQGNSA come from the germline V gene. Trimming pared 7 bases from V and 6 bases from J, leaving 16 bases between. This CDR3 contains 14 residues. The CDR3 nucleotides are TGTGCCAGCAATGTTCCAGGGGCCGGCAATGAGCAGTTCTTC. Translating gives CASNVPGAGNEQFF. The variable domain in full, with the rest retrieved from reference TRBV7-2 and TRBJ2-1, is GAGVSQSPSNKVTEKGKDVELRCDPISGHTALYWYRQSLGQGLEFLIYFQGNSAPDKSGLPSDRFSAERTGGSVSTLTIQRTQQEDSAVYLCASNVPGAGNEQFFGPGTRLTVL.

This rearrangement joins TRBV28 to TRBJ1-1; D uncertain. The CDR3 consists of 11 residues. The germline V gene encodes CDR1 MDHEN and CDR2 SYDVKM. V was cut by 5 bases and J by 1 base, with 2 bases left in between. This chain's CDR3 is CASSQNTEAFF. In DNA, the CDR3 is TGTGCCAGCAGTCAGAACACTGAAGCTTTCTTT.

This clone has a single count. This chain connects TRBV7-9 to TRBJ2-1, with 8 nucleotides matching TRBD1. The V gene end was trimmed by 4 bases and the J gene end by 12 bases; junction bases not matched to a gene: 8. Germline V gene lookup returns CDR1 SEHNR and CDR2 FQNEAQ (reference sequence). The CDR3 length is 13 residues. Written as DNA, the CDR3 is TGTGCCAGCAGCTGGGACAGGCTCTATGGGCAGTTCTTC. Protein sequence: CASSWDRLYGQFF.

For the CDR3, the DNA is TGTGCCAGCAGTTACCTAAGACAGGCGAAAAATAGCAATCAGCCCCAGCATTTT. The encoded protein is CASSYLRQAKNSNQPQHF. V usage is TRBV28 and J usage is TRBJ1-5; D is possibly TRBD1 (6 bases). Trimming took off 4 bases at V and 0 bases at J, with 19 bases between the two ends. Germline-derived CDR1 and CDR2 are MDHEN and SYDVKM. CDR3 size: 18 residues.

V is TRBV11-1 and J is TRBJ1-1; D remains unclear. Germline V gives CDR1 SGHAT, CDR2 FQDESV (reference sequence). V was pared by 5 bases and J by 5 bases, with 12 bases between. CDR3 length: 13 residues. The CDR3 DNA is TGTGCCAGCAGCCGGCAGGTTCGTACTGAAGCTTTCTTT. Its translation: CASSRQVRTEAFF. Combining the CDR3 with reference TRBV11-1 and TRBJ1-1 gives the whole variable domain EAEVAQSPRYKITEKSQAVAFWCDPISGHATLYWYRQILGQGPELLVQFQDESVVDDSQLPKDRFSAERLKGVDSTLKIQPAELGDSAMYLCASSRQVRTEAFFGQGTRLTVV.

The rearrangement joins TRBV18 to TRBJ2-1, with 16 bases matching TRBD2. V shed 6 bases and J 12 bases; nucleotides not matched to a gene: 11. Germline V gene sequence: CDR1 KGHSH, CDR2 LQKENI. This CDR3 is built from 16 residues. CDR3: CASSPGTSGRAASQFF. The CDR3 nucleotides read TGTGCCAGCTCCCCCGGGACTAGCGGGAGGGCCGCATCGCAGTTCTTC.

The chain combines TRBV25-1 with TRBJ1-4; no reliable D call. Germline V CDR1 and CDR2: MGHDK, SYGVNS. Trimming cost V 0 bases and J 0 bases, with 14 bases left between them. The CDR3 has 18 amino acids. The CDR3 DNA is TGTGCCAGCAGTGAATATTCCGCAGGATTGGCAACTAATGAAAAACTGTTTTTT. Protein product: CASSEYSAGLATNEKLFF. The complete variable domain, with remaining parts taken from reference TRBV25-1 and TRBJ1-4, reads EADIYQTPRYLVIGTGKKITLECSQTMGHDKMYWYQQDPGMELHLIHYSYGVNSTEKGDLSSESTVSRIRTEHFPLTLESARPSHTSQYLCASSEYSAGLATNEKLFFGSGTQLSVL.

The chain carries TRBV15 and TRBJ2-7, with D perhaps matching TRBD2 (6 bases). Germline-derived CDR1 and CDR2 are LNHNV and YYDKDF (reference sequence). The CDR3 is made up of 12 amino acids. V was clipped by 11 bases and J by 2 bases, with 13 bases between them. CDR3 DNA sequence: TGTGCCGCAGAGCCGGGGGCCTACGAGCAGTACTTC. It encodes CAAEPGAYEQYF.

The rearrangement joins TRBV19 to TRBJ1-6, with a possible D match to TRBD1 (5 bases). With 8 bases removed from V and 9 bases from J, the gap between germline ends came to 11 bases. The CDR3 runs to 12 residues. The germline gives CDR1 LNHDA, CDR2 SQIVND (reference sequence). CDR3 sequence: CASRQPASPLHF. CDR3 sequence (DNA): TGTGCCAGTCGACAGCCTGCTTCACCCCTCCACTTT.

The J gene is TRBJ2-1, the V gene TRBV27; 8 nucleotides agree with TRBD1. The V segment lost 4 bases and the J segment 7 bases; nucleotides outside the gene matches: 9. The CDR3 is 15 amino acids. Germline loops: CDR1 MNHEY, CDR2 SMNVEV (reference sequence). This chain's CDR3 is CASSSIGTGKNEQFF. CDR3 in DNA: TGTGCCAGCAGTTCCATCGGGACAGGTAAAAATGAGCAGTTCTTC.

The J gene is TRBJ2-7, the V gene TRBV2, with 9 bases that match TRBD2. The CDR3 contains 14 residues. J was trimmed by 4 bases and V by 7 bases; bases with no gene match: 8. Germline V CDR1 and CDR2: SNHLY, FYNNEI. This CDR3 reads CASKMREGLYEQYF. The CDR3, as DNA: TGTGCCAGCAAGATGCGGGAGGGGTTGTACGAGCAGTACTTC.

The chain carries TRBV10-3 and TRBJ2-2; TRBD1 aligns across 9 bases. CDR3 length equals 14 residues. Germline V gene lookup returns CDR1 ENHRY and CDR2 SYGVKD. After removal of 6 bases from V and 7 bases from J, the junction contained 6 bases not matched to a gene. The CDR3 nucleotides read TGTGCCATCAGAACAGGGGGCGATAGCGGGGAGCTGTTTTTT. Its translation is CAIRTGGDSGELFF.

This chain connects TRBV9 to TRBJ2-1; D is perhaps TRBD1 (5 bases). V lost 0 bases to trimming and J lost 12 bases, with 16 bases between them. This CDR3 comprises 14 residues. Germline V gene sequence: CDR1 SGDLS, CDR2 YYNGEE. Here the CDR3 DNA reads TGTGCCAGCAGCGTAGCCGAGGCTATAGGGGCGCAGTTCTTC. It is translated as CASSVAEAIGAQFF.

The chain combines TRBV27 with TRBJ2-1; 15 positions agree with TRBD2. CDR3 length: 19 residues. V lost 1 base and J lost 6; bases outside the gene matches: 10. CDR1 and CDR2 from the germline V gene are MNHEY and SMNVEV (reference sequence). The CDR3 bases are TGTGCCAGCAGTTTATTAAGAGGGCCGGGACTAGCGGGAGGCAATGAGCAGTTCTTC. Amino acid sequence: CASSLLRGPGLAGGNEQFF.